The subject of this entry is one T cell receptor beta chain. Its antigen remains undetermined. Base qualities are not recorded, but no much larger clone differs from it by a single base. Inclusive of the bounding cysteine and phenylalanine, the CDR3 is 12 residues long. This entry keeps only the CDR3 DNA: 36 bases, framed from base 1. CDR1 SGHTA and CDR2 FQGTGA are derived from the germline V gene. The sample belongs to a study of tumor-infiltrating lymphocytes in oesophageal squamous cell carcinoma (dated by TCRdb to between 2015 and 2016). Data came from an Illumina HiSeq 2000. TCRdb trimmed public reads at Q25 via fastp, called clones via MiXCR and kept in-frame beta chains. One record per CDR3 amino acid sequence lists the most common genes and DNA. This sample lists roughly 11,000 distinct CDR3 sequences; 58% were detected once. The biggest ten clones account for roughly 55% of the sample.

Here the chain combines TRBV7-3 and TRBJ2-3; the D segment cannot be called with confidence. The J call may be mistaken, given a closer DNA end match to TRBJ2-7. The TCR comes from a female donor with esophageal squamous cell carcinoma. The sample was blood. The CDR3 amino acid sequence is: CASSLPGRQQYF. In nucleotide form, the sequence is TGTGCCAGCAGCCTCCCCGGACGGCAGCAGTACTTC.